These 10 T cell receptor beta chains came from one sample sequenced in a study of cytomegalovirus exposure and HLA in healthy donors. The PCR had 60 Vbeta and 13 Jbeta primers. Profiled with immunoSEQ multiplex PCR; TCRdb holds only in-frame clones, not every one. The repertoire holds approximately 130,000 clones, with approximately 8.9% as singletons. Sequencing was carried out using PBMCs. Every receptor here comes from a woman aged 40 to 50 in good health and CMV-seropositive.

Note on this clone: At one boundary the junction diverges from the germline segment, which might be a read error. The V gene is TRBV6-1, the J gene TRBJ2-5, with 10 bases identical to TRBD1. The CDR3 runs to 14 residues. Germline values: CDR1 MNHNS, CDR2 SASEGT. CDR3 coding DNA: TGTGCCAGCAGGCGACAGGGGGCCCAAGAGGCCCAGTACTTC. Translated, it gives CASRRQGAQEAQYF.

J is TRBJ1-2 and V is TRBV10-3; 8 bases match TRBD1. J gave up 7 bases and V 6 bases, and 7 bases lay outside the gene matches. The CDR3 totals 13 residues. Germline V gene sequence: CDR1 ENHRY, CDR2 SYGVKD. The CDR3 DNA follows: TGTGCCATCAGCCCGGACAGGGTATCTGGCTACACCTTC. Translating gives CAISPDRVSGYTF.

This clone was counted a few times. The chain links TRBV4-1 to TRBJ1-6; the D is unclear. The germline V gene has CDR1 MGHRA and CDR2 YSYEKL. The CDR3 is 14 residues long. The ends were cut back, 3 bases at V and 8 bases at J, with 11 bases in the middle. The CDR3 sequence: CASSQRVGDSPLHF. Written as DNA, the CDR3 is TGCGCCAGCAGCCAGAGGGTGGGTGATTCACCCCTCCACTTT.

The V gene is TRBV4-1, the J gene TRBJ1-6, with D perhaps matching TRBD1 (5 bases). V was shortened by 0 bases and J by 7 bases, with 7 bases between the two germline ends. The germline CDR1 and CDR2 sequences are MGHRA and YSYEKL. This CDR3 contains 14 residues. The CDR3 reads CASSQEEGNSPLHF. CDR3 DNA: TGCGCCAGCAGCCAAGAGGAGGGGAATTCACCCCTCCACTTT.

This clone was detected a few times. The V gene is TRBV6-5, the J gene TRBJ1-2; 10 bases map to TRBD1. Trimming at V came to 0 bases and at J to 4 bases, leaving 2 bases not matched to a gene. Germline loops: CDR1 MNHEY, CDR2 SVGAGI. The CDR3 totals 15 residues. The CDR3 region has the DNA TGTGCCAGCAGTTACTCGACAGGGGGCGGCTATGGCTACACCTTC. Residues: CASSYSTGGGYGYTF.

The chain carries TRBV19 and TRBJ1-2, with no clear D. The germline CDR1 and CDR2 sequences are LNHDA and SQIVND (reference sequence). The CDR3 loop spans 16 amino acids. V was pared by 3 bases and J by 5 bases, with 19 bases between. CDR3 bases: TGTGCCAGTAGTATTTCCATGGGCGCAGGCCTTTATGGCTACACCTTC. Translating it yields CASSISMGAGLYGYTF.

This rearrangement joins TRBV2 to TRBJ2-2; tentative D call: TRBD1 (6 bases). Germline assignment: CDR1 SNHLY and CDR2 FYNNEI. Trimming stripped 6 bases from V and 6 bases from J, with 29 bases between. The CDR3 covers 19 residues. CDR3 nucleotide sequence: TGTGCCAGCAGGCACCAGGGAGTACAGGGCGTTTTTTCGTCCGGGGAGCTGTTTTTT. Its protein product is CASRHQGVQGVFSSGELFF. Drawing the rest from reference TRBV2 and TRBJ2-2, the complete variable domain is EPEVTQTPSHQVTQMGQEVILRCVPISNHLYFYWYRQILGQKVEFLVSFYNNEISEKSEIFDDQFSVERPDGSNFTLKIRSTKLEDSAMYFCASRHQGVQGVFSSGELFFGEGSRLTVL.

On this clone itself: One end of the junction fails to match germline, which may point to a read error. The V call is TRBV7-2, the J call TRBJ1-5; D uncertain. Per germline, CDR1 SGHTA and CDR2 FQGNSA. The CDR3 is 15 amino acids. This CDR3 is CASSLESVADQPQNF. CDR3 DNA: TGTGCCAGCAGCTTAGAGTCGGTAGCAGATCAGCCCCAGAATTTT.

The table lists this clone with a few counts. The chain is built from TRBV14 and TRBJ2-7, with unresolved D. The ends were cut back, 1 base at V and 6 bases at J, with 10 bases in the middle. The CDR3 is made up of 13 amino acids. The V gene's germline CDR1 is SGHDN and CDR2 FVKESK. The CDR3: CASSQAISGEQYF. The CDR3 region has the DNA TGTGCCAGCAGCCAAGCGATCTCCGGCGAGCAGTACTTC.

This clone was counted between two and nine times. V is TRBV19 and J is TRBJ1-2, with 8 bases that match TRBD1. Looked up from germline, CDR1 is LNHDA and CDR2 is SQIVND (reference sequence). V was pared by 3 bases and J by 6 bases, with 12 bases of the junction left unmatched. The CDR3 consists of 16 residues. The CDR3 loop reads CASSMAPGRGRDGYTF. In nucleotides, the CDR3 is TGTGCCAGTAGTATGGCCCCCGGCAGGGGGCGGGATGGCTACACCTTC.